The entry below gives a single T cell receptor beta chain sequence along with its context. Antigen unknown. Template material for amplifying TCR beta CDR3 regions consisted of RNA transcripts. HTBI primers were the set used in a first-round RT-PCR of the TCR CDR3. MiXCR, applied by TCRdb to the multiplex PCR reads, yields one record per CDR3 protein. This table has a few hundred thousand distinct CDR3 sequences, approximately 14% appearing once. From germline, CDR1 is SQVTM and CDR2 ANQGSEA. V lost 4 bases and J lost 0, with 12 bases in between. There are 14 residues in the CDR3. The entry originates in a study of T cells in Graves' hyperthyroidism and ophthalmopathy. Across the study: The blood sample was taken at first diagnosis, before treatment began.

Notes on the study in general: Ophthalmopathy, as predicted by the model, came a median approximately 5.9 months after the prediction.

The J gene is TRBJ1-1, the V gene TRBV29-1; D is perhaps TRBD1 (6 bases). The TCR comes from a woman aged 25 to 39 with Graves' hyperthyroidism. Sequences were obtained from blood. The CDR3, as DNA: TGCAGCGTTGGCTCCAGGGACATGAACACTGAAGCTTTCTTT. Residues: CSVGSRDMNTEAFF.